This TCR beta chain was recorded in a study of blood T cells in healthy people across ages. Broader study findings: Long-lived donors carried more naive CD4+ cells and greater diversity than aged donors.

The CDR3 contains 12 residues. After removal of 4 bases from V and 6 bases from J, the junction contained 3 bases not matched to a gene. This clonotype has a handful of counts. Its matching antigen is unknown. Sample-barcoded 5' priming and a J-beta primer mix drove a second PCR of about 7 to 12 cycles. TCRdb reprocessed the 5' RACE reads with MiXCR, giving one entry per CDR3 protein. Here the sample spans about 1.6 million distinct CDR3 sequences, approximately 32% being singletons. The sequencing input was blood. The chain recombines TRBV12-3 or TRBV12-4 with TRBJ2-7, with TRBD2 matching over 7 bases. The TCR comes from a woman aged 30 to 39 in good health. The CDR3 coding sequence is TGTGCCAGCAGTTGGGGGGGAGCCGAGCAGTACTTC. Amino acid sequence: CASSWGGAEQYF.